This TCR beta chain appears in the sequencing data of a study of beta chain features in type 1 diabetes (dated by TCRdb to 2017 to 2018). With respect to the entire study: Mean age, gender distribution, total cell number and subset yield were not different between patients and healthy donors. A total of around 110,000,000 sorted cells were examined across all samples, and a strong correlation was observed between cell number per subset and RNA yield. In the study, recently diagnosed type 1 diabetes patients and matched healthy donors were compared on the TCRB repertoires of their sorted circulating CD4+ T cell subsets. Regulatory and stem cell-like memory subsets were isolated from only 8 patients and about eight healthy donors, whereas naive and central memory subsets came from all 30 or so donors. Study-wide conclusions, independent of this receptor: Type 1 diabetes patients showed a moderate but significant shortening of TCRB CDR3 length in all four CD4+ subsets. Shorter templates might have been favored by PCR, but patient and control samples were amplified and corrected together, so both groups would have been affected equally by any skew. Naive, central memory and regulatory TCRB repertoires appeared to be more similar among patients than among healthy donors. Because cDNA was sequenced instead of genomic DNA, highly expressing activated cells could be over-represented, though the groups showed no difference in activation or CD3 levels. Patients with type 1 diabetes made fewer insertions and deleted more nucleotides at VDJ recombination sites, implying thymic rearrangement abnormalities. Because small numbers of individuals were included in the HLA sub-analyses, any influence of HLA type on TCRB rearrangement was left unresolved.

In this sample, this clone turned up a few times. It has no known antigen specificity. No base qualities exist here, and no much larger clone lies one base off it. A single peripheral blood draw of around 120 mL on average was collected from each donor into heparinised tubes. A BD FACSAria II and a panel including CD45RO, CCR7, CD25, CD127, CD95 and CD27 were used to sort naive, central memory, regulatory and stem cell-like memory CD4+ T cells. Every sorted population had a purity above 98%. Right away, PBMCs were isolated by Lymphoprep density gradient centrifugation and were stained directly, with no culture step. Samples were stained and sorted in pairs, with one healthy donor and one patient per experiment, so that batch effects were minimized. The junction carries 14 bases between V and J, which are trimmed by 0 bases and 3 bases respectively. Based on the germline V gene, the CDR1 and CDR2 sequences are MGHRA and YSYEKL. There are 17 amino acids in the CDR3, from cysteine to phenylalanine inclusive. Only the CDR3 region is kept as DNA, spanning 51 bases read in frame from base 1.

The entire amount of isolated RNA was reverse transcribed using the High Capacity cDNA Reverse Transcription Kit, so the sequenced TCRB transcripts were expressed ones. Deep immunoSEQ sequencing was applied to naive, central memory and regulatory T cell samples, giving an average of about 3.57 million total reads per sample. After sorted cells were lysed in RLT buffer, RNA was extracted with DNase-treated RNeasy Micro or Mini kits, with the choice depending on cell number. Each cell subset was processed on its own to prevent cross-contamination, while patient and healthy donor samples were processed together. TCRB sequences were amplified from cDNA with the immunoSEQ multiplex PCR, producing 87-bp fragments spanning the CDR3 region. Sequencing of the amplicons was performed on the Illumina HiSeq platform. The study's processing was this. PCR bias was computationally corrected using synthetic template baselines, reads within Hamming distance 2 were collapsed, and singletons that could not be merged were discarded. Reads were aligned to IMGT to assign V, D and J genes, CDR3 length, and insertions or deletions at six rearrangement sites. Within each subset, clonotype counts were normalized to sorted cell number, after which true diversity and Gini coefficients were computed with the tcR R package. Repertoire sharing was quantified using the overlap coefficient calculated on TCRB nucleotide sequences. As a proxy for the pre-selection repertoire, out-of-frame TCRB sequences from naive cells were analyzed. TCRdb re-hosts the immuneACCESS table, in-frame sequences only. Its copies lack some clones; in the studies checked, an unresolved V gene accounts for under half of them, and the cause for the rest is not known. The DNA gave D and trimming, while V, J and clone size come from that table. The sample table shows 630,000 or so clones, and more than 12% are seen once. Clones ranked in the top ten supply roughly 0.04% of the sample.

The chain couples TRBV4-1 to TRBJ2-2; a tentative D match to TRBD2 spans 6 bases. Sequenced sample: naive CD4+ T cells from blood. The intended sense of this specimen's cell subset or site label: true naive CD4+ T cells. The sequence derives from a young man with type 1 diabetes. The sequenced DNA: TGCGCCAGCAGCCAAGAAGGCACCGGGACTCACACCGGGGAGCTGTTTTTT. It encodes CASSQEGTGTHTGELFF.